One T cell receptor beta chain is described in this entry. The antigen remains unidentified. The source of the sample is a study of cytotoxic CD8 clonotypes in ibrutinib-treated CLL. Study context: Responses: some 25 partial, 2 complete; after median about 70 months, around 14 stayed remitted, approximately twelve progressed. Response sampling came at median about a year of treatment, ranging about 6 to 36 months. General study findings and limits: Clonality went up at the time of ibrutinib response, stayed stable in sustained remission, and later dropped back toward its baseline level at progression.

The method was immunoSEQ multiplex PCR; TCRdb's version includes in-frame clones alone and lacks a portion of them. The sample has 130,000 or so clones, approximately 83% seen once; the top ten hold about 2.1%. This CDR3 is built from 15 residues. Trimming left V 0 bases short and J 1 base short, with 9 bases between. The germline gives CDR1 LGHNA, CDR2 YSLEER. Material: PBMCs, obtained after 24 months of ibrutinib treatment. The chain is built from TRBV4-3 and TRBJ1-2, with D unresolved. This clonotype was sampled from a human donor with chronic lymphocytic leukemia. CDR3 in amino acids: CASSQEVGSNYGYTF. CDR3 coding DNA: TGCGCCAGCAGCCAAGAGGTTGGTAGTAACTATGGCTACACCTTC.